The clone carrying this TCR beta chain is labeled as large. Antigen: not known. From live CD3+CD8+TCRalphabeta+ cells, four PD-1 and/or TIGIT subsets were sorted. Trimming left V 3 bases short and J 2 bases short, with 5 bases between. This CDR3 is built from 13 residues. Germline V gene sequence: CDR1 SNHLY, CDR2 FYNNEI. The QIAseq Immune Repertoire TCR panel built the libraries from roughly 15 ng of total RNA. TCRdb passed the reads through MiXCR, listing each CDR3 protein once. Here the sample spans 440 or so distinct CDR3 sequences, approximately 10% being singletons. This sample was included in a study of circulating CD8 cells and anti-PD-1 response in melanoma. Study as a whole: Patients received intravenous nivolumab, 3 mg/kg, every 2 weeks.

Study-level findings and limits: Published repertoire comparisons used only baseline and M1 samples.

The sample was CD8+ T cells from PBMCs, taken at baseline or after one month of anti-PD-1 therapy (not recorded which). The chain is built from TRBV2 and TRBJ2-1; D gene ambiguous. This receptor was identified in a human donor with melanoma. The CDR3 protein is CASSEWTYNEQFF. The CDR3 nucleotides read TGTGCCAGCAGTGAGTGGACCTACAATGAGCAGTTCTTC.